These T cell receptor beta chains were read from a single sample in a study of response to subunit inactivated influenza vaccine. Each CDR3 protein is one row after TCRdb ran MiXCR on the RT-PCR reads. The sample records approximately 530,000 distinct CDR3 sequences, over 10% being singletons. This sample comprised PBMCs from blood, obtained 40 to 50 days after vaccination. The receptors shown here come from a man in his fifties or sixties who received an inactivated influenza vaccine. Both conserved end residues are part of each CDR3. D genes are given only for firm matches. Part of the rows lack a size; the others show once, few, many or a class for expanded clones.

TRBV12-5	many	NA	TRBJ2-3	CASGSSGVTDTQYF	TGTGCTAGTGGTTCCTCCGGGGTGACAGATACGCAGTATTTT
TRBV29-1	NA	NA	TRBJ2-7	CSVLKGVSEQYF	TGCAGCGTTCTAAAGGGGGTCTCCGAGCAGTACTTC
TRBV11-2	NA	NA	TRBJ2-3	CASSLDQIGFDIGTQYF	TGTGCCAGCAGCTTAGATCAAATCGGGTTCGACATTGGTACGCAGTATTTT
TRBV4-3	NA	NA	TRBJ2-3	CASSQDSANTQYF	TGCGCCAGCAGCCAAGATAGTGCCAATACGCAGTATTTT
TRBV5-1	few	NA	TRBJ2-7	CASRFLEGDSYEQYF	TGCGCCAGCAGGTTCCTCGAGGGAGACTCCTACGAGCAGTACTTC
TRBV9	NA	TRBD1	TRBJ2-3	CASSSPRQGDTQYF	TGTGCCAGCAGCTCTCCTCGACAGGGCGATACGCAGTATTTT
TRBV3-1	NA	NA	TRBJ1-3	CASSPQSSSGNTIYF	TGTGCCAGCAGCCCACAGTCGAGCTCTGGAAACACCATATATTTT
TRBV7-2	few	NA	TRBJ2-1	CASSLGQTNEQFF	TGTGCCAGCAGCTTAGGACAGACCAATGAGCAGTTCTTC
TRBV18	NA	TRBD2	TRBJ2-7	CASKTGGGSEQYF	TGTGCCAGCAAGACTGGCGGGGGTTCCGAGCAGTACTTC
TRBV6-6	few	NA	TRBJ1-4	CASSYRTNEKLFF	TGTGCCAGCAGTTACCGGACTAATGAAAAACTGTTTTTT
TRBV4-3	NA	NA	TRBJ2-1	CASSQDHIAGRRVNNEQFF	TGCGCCAGCAGCCAAGATCATATCGCGGGTCGGCGGGTTAACAATGAGCAGTTCTTC
TRBV20-1	many	NA	TRBJ2-2	CSARDMRFTGELFF	TGCAGTGCTAGAGATATGAGGTTCACCGGGGAGCTGTTTTTT
TRBV4-1	NA	NA	TRBJ1-5	CASSHPSGDGNQPQHF	TGCGCCAGCAGCCATCCCTCAGGGGATGGCAATCAGCCCCAGCATTTT
TRBV6-1	few	NA	TRBJ1-5	CASTRDNERQPQHF	TGTGCCAGCACCCGGGACAACGAGCGTCAGCCCCAGCATTTT
TRBV7-8	few	TRBD2	TRBJ2-1	CASIRTSGGAPLFEQFF	TGTGCCAGCATCCGGACTAGCGGGGGGGCCCCACTCTTTGAGCAGTTCTTC
TRBV12-3/TRBV12-4	NA	NA	TRBJ2-1	CASSYQLGNEQFF	TGTGCCAGCAGTTATCAGCTAGGCAATGAGCAGTTCTTC
TRBV4-2	few	NA	TRBJ2-3	CASSQVSGSEGTDTQYF	TGTGCCAGCAGCCAAGTTTCGGGTAGCGAAGGCACAGATACGCAGTATTTT
TRBV24-1	NA	NA	TRBJ1-2	CATSGWGKTGSHGYTF	TGTGCCACCAGTGGATGGGGTAAAACAGGGTCTCACGGCTACACCTTC
TRBV4-3	few	TRBD2	TRBJ2-7	CASSQDWSGGSYEQYF	TGCGCCAGCAGCCAAGATTGGTCGGGAGGGTCCTACGAGCAGTACTTC
TRBV24-1	many	TRBD2	TRBJ2-1	CATSDWLASGTTKRNEQFF	TGTGCCACCAGTGATTGGCTTGCTAGCGGGACAACGAAACGCAATGAGCAGTTCTTC
TRBV7-2	NA	NA	TRBJ1-6	CASSLVPQGSNSPLHF	TGTGCCAGCAGCTTAGTTCCCCAGGGGTCGAATTCACCCCTCCACTTT
TRBV12-5	NA	TRBD1	TRBJ2-3	CASGDRVTDTQYF	TGTGCTAGTGGGGACAGGGTGACAGATACGCAGTATTTT
TRBV7-2	NA	NA	TRBJ2-7	CASRTKGGTYEQYF	TGTGCCAGCAGGACCAAAGGGGGAACCTACGAGCAGTACTTC
TRBV7-9	NA	NA	TRBJ2-2	CASSARSYTGELFF	TGTGCCAGCAGCGCCAGGAGCTACACCGGGGAGCTGTTTTTT
TRBV7-2	few	TRBD2	TRBJ2-2	CASSLVKLALSTGELFF	TGTGCCAGCAGCTTAGTGAAACTAGCGCTAAGCACCGGGGAGCTGTTTTTT
TRBV19	few	NA	TRBJ1-1	CASSIQGWNTEAFF	TGTGCCAGTAGTATTCAGGGGTGGAACACTGAAGCTTTCTTT
TRBV7-9	NA	NA	TRBJ2-4	CASSLRGGDIQYF	TGTGCCAGCAGCTTACGGGGCGGGGACATTCAGTACTTC
TRBV6-2/TRBV6-3	few	NA	TRBJ2-1	CASSYRQGRYNEQFF	TGTGCCAGCAGTTACCGCCAGGGGAGGTACAATGAGCAGTTCTTC
TRBV4-2	few	NA	TRBJ2-5	CASSQDSETQYF	TGTGCCAGCAGCCAAGATTCGGAGACCCAGTACTTC
TRBV29-1	NA	NA	TRBJ2-7	CSASRGVGYEQYF	TGCAGCGCCTCCCGAGGGGTTGGCTACGAGCAGTACTTC
TRBV12-3/TRBV12-4	few	NA	TRBJ2-1	CASSLGGVVGYNEQFF	TGTGCCAGCAGTTTAGGAGGGGTCGTGGGTTACAATGAGCAGTTCTTC
TRBV12-3/TRBV12-4	few	NA	TRBJ1-2	CASSFYWGNANYGYTF	TGTGCCAGCAGTTTTTATTGGGGGAATGCTAACTATGGCTACACCTTC
TRBV6-1	few	TRBD1	TRBJ2-7	CASRPGQFHEQYF	TGTGCCAGCAGACCGGGACAGTTCCACGAGCAGTACTTC
TRBV24-1	NA	TRBD1	TRBJ2-5	CATSDPGTGGFETQYF	TGTGCCACCAGTGACCCCGGGACAGGGGGCTTCGAGACCCAGTACTTC
TRBV5-6	many	TRBD2	TRBJ2-1	CASTREAGVSYNEQFF	TGTGCCAGCACCCGGGAGGCAGGAGTTTCCTACAATGAGCAGTTCTTC
TRBV6-5	NA	NA	TRBJ1-5	CASSHQQGDNQPQHF	TGTGCCAGCAGTCACCAACAAGGGGATAATCAGCCCCAGCATTTT
TRBV20-1	many	NA	TRBJ1-5	CSATTGNQPQHF	TGCAGTGCTACTACAGGGAATCAGCCCCAGCATTTT
TRBV7-2	NA	TRBD1	TRBJ1-1	CASSAHRGGTEAFF	TGTGCCAGCAGCGCTCACAGGGGAGGAACTGAAGCTTTCTTT
TRBV6-1	many	NA	TRBJ2-3	CASSSGGALDTQYF	TGTGCCAGCAGCTCCGGCGGGGCCCTAGATACGCAGTATTTT
TRBV11-2	NA	TRBD1	TRBJ2-3	CASSGKLRGGASTDTQYF	TGTGCCAGCAGCGGCAAACTACGAGGGGGCGCTAGCACAGATACGCAGTATTTT
TRBV20-1	NA	TRBD2	TRBJ2-5	CSAKLAGGQTQYF	TGCAGTGCTAAACTAGCGGGAGGTCAGACCCAGTACTTC
TRBV12-3/TRBV12-4	few	NA	TRBJ2-3	CASSSGGGFTDTQYF	TGTGCCAGCAGTTCCGGGGGAGGTTTCACAGATACGCAGTATTTT
TRBV12-3/TRBV12-4	many	NA	TRBJ2-1	CASSRANGGGEQFF	TGTGCCAGCAGCCGCGCAAACGGGGGAGGTGAGCAGTTCTTC
TRBV12-3/TRBV12-4	few	NA	TRBJ2-7	CASSLKTGYEQYF	TGTGCCAGCAGTTTAAAAACGGGCTACGAGCAGTACTTC
TRBV7-2	many	NA	TRBJ1-6	CASSPWAGEGSPLHF	TGTGCCAGCAGCCCCTGGGCAGGGGAGGGTTCACCCCTCCACTTT
TRBV20-1	many	NA	TRBJ2-5	CSALPLQRRVHETQYF	TGCAGTGCTTTACCCCTACAACGGAGGGTTCATGAGACCCAGTACTTC
TRBV7-2	NA	TRBD2	TRBJ2-7	CASSLAGGGAYEQYF	TGTGCCAGCAGCTTAGCGGGCGGGGGGGCCTACGAGCAGTACTTC
TRBV9	NA	NA	TRBJ1-2	CASSPNEYVYGYTF	TGTGCCAGCAGCCCTAATGAATACGTCTATGGCTACACCTTC
TRBV20-1	few	TRBD2	TRBJ2-1	CSARPGLAGGPFYNEQFF	TGCAGTGCTAGACCCGGACTAGCGGGAGGGCCCTTCTACAATGAGCAGTTCTTC
TRBV29-1	many	TRBD1	TRBJ2-5	CSAGTGLSWETQYF	TGCAGCGCCGGGACAGGGCTATCGTGGGAGACCCAGTACTTC
TRBV12-3/TRBV12-4	NA	NA	TRBJ1-5	CASSLNSERGQPQHF	TGTGCCAGCAGTTTAAATTCAGAAAGGGGTCAGCCCCAGCATTTT
TRBV24-1	few	NA	TRBJ2-7	CATSDLLYPSEQYF	TGTGCCACCAGTGATTTGCTTTACCCCTCCGAGCAGTACTTC